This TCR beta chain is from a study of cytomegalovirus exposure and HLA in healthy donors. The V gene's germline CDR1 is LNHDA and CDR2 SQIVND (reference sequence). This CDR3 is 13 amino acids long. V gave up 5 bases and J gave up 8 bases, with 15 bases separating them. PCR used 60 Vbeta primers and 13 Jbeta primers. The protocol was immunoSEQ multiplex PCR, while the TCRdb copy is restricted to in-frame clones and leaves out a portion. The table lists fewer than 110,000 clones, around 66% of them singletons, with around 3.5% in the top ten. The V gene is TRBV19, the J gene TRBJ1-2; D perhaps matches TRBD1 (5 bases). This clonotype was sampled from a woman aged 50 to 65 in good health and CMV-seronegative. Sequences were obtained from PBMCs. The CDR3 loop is CASSGSRVGGYTF. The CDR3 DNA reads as TGTGCCAGTAGTGGAAGCAGGGTAGGAGGCTACACCTTC.